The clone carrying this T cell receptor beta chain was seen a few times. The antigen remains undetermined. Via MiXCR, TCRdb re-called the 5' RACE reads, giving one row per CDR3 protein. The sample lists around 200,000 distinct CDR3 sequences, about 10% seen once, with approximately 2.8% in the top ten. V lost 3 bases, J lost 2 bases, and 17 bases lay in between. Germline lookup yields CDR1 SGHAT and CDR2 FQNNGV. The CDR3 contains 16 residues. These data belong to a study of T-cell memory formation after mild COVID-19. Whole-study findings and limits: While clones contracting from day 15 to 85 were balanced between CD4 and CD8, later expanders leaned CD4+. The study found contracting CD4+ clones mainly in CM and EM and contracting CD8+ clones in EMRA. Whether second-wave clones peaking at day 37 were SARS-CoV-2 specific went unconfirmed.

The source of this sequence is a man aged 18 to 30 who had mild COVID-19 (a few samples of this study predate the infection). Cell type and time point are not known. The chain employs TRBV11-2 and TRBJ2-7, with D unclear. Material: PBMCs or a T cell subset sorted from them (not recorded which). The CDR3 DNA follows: TGTGCCAGCAGCTTCAAGGTTCCCGAAGTACCCTACGAGCAGTACTTC. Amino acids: CASSFKVPEVPYEQYF.